This T cell receptor beta chain was obtained from a study of cytomegalovirus exposure and HLA in healthy donors (dated by TCRdb to about 2017). As for the study more broadly: According to a later analysis, one platform produced both the roughly 110 validation repertoires and the 720 or so repertoires of the first cohort. The study aimed to test whether cataloging public T cell receptors could reveal signatures of past pathogen exposure. Along with the roughly 670-subject first cohort, a separate validation cohort of some 130 different subjects was used. To predict cytomegalovirus infection status, the study combined high-throughput TCR immunosequencing, statistical association of individual TCRs with disease status, and machine learning.

General conclusions and limits of the study: In both the original and validation cohorts, the classifier was reported to diagnose cytomegalovirus status with high specificity and sensitivity. A total of 150 to 200 TCR beta chains were listed by the study as associated with cytomegalovirus. Across donors, most TCR sequences were observed very rarely, whereas some public TCRs were present in many individuals. It was suggested by the authors that the approach could potentially be generalized to other disease states and immunological phenotypes. Three of the identified cytomegalovirus-associated TCR beta chains were confirmed in vitro to be specific for cytomegalovirus antigens. A later analysis found that TCRs clustered in the first cohort also tended to co-occur in the roughly 110 validation repertoires, with 94% of cluster scores above 0. A later analysis lacked HLA typing for the validation cohort, so it scored co-occurrence in that cohort across all 110 or so repertoires.

This clone was seen a few times. Its antigen is currently not known. Base qualities are not provided; no much larger clone lies one nucleotide away. The library came from the immunoSEQ multiplex PCR assay. The original pipeline was this. A statistical classification framework was built to diagnose cytomegalovirus status from the catalog of TCR beta chain sequences. This immuneACCESS table, as held by TCRdb, lists in-frame sequences with V and J called but not all clones. Of the missing ones, under half trace to an unresolved V gene in checked studies; the others have no known cause. The DNA gave D and trimming, while V, J and clone size come from that table. For this sample the table gives tens of thousands of clones, of which approximately 88% were detected only once. The ten largest clones capture 1% to 1.5% of the sample. The donors belonged to the validation cohort of roughly 120 subjects, which was separate from the approximately 700-subject first cohort.

Trimming at the junction amounts to 0 bases on V and 4 bases on J, and the germline ends lie 3 bases apart. The CDR3 numbers 13 residues from cysteine through phenylalanine. Kept here is only the CDR3 DNA, which spans 39 bases and is read in frame from base 1. The germline V gene encodes CDR1 SGHAT and CDR2 FQNNGV. This TCR was recovered from a woman aged 18-29 years in good health and CMV-seronegative. Sequenced input: PBMCs. The rearranged chain carries TRBV11-2 and TRBJ2-2, with the D gene not clear enough to name. This receptor has the CDR3 CASSLDRTGELFF. In nucleotides, the sequence is TGTGCCAGCAGCTTAGATCGCACCGGGGAGCTGTTTTTT.